Only one count was recorded for the clone carrying this T cell receptor (beta chain). Its antigen remains unknown. This cohort consisted of healthy bone marrow donors. Germline CDR1 is LGHNA and CDR2 is YSLEER. V shed 0 bases and J 4 bases; nucleotides not matched to a gene: 5. This CDR3 spans 16 amino acids. Amplification used 60 Vbeta primers and 13 Jbeta primers. The data were produced by immunoSEQ multiplex PCR, yet TCRdb's version contains in-frame clones alone and is incomplete. The table has 150,000 to 200,000 clones, over 70% seen once; the top ten hold 3.8%. These data are taken from a study of cytomegalovirus exposure and HLA in healthy donors. Study-wide findings and caveats: Reportedly, HLA-A and HLA-B alleles of most subjects were accurately predicted from TCR beta.

The sequence was collected from a man aged 50 to 59 in good health and CMV-seronegative. What was sequenced was PBMCs. The chain employs TRBV4-3 and TRBJ2-3; 9 bases match TRBD2. Here the CDR3 DNA reads TGCGCCAGCAGCCAAGATCGGGCGGGGGGGCCAGATACGCAGTATTTT. Translating gives CASSQDRAGGPDTQYF.